A single sample gave rise to the 32 T cell receptor beta chains below, sequenced in a study of shared clonotypes between healthy human individuals. Sequencing was performed with immunoSEQ multiplex PCR; in TCRdb, only in-frame clones are kept and a portion is missing. This sample carries roughly 700,000 clones, around 90% of them seen once, and the ten largest clones take about a third. Sequenced material: memory CD8+ T cells from PBMCs. Indicated subset: CD45RO+ cells pooled with CCR7-negative TemRA cells. The receptors were gathered from a man aged 18-30 years in good health. Some clones in this sample may be carry-over from other donors' samples.

The chain is built from TRBV7-3 and TRBJ2-1; 9 bases are shared with TRBD2. Germline loops: CDR1 SGHTA, CDR2 FQGTGA. J gave up 5 bases and V 4 bases, and 6 bases lay outside the gene matches. The CDR3 consists of 15 residues. The CDR3 nucleotides are TGTGCCAGCAGCTCTTCGGGACTAGCTGACAATGAGCAGTTCTTC. Translating it yields CASSSSGLADNEQFF.

In this sample, this clone turned up once. The chain couples TRBV9 to TRBJ2-1; the match to TRBD2 covers 9 bases. V lost 3 bases and J lost 0; bases outside the gene matches: 7. This CDR3 comprises 17 residues. Germline V gene lookup returns CDR1 SGDLS and CDR2 YYNGEE. The CDR3 loop reads CASSGLAGPASYNEQFF. The DNA for the CDR3 is TGTGCCAGCAGCGGTCTAGCGGGGCCCGCCTCCTACAATGAGCAGTTCTTC.

This clone was seen just once. The chain uses TRBV7-9 and TRBJ2-7, with TRBD1 matching 8 bases. This CDR3 is 15 amino acids long. The germline gives CDR1 SEHNR, CDR2 FQNEAQ (reference sequence). Losses at the gene ends were 1 base for V and 5 bases for J; bases not matched to a gene: 7. The CDR3 spells CASSLGRGQYDEQYF. DNA of the CDR3: TGTGCCAGCAGCTTAGGCAGGGGGCAGTACGACGAGCAGTACTTC.

J is TRBJ2-4 and V is TRBV7-9; TRBD2 matches 10 bases. CDR3 length: 16 residues. Germline CDR1 and CDR2: SEHNR and FQNEAQ (reference sequence). Losses at the gene ends were 5 bases for V and 9 bases for J; bases not matched to a gene: 13. The CDR3 here is CASSQTGTSVQRIQYF. The CDR3 nucleotides read TGTGCCAGCAGCCAAACCGGGACTAGCGTTCAACGCATTCAGTACTTC.

The chain has TRBV15 and TRBJ1-1; D may be TRBD1 (6 bases). From germline, CDR1 is LNHNV and CDR2 YYDKDF (reference sequence). The CDR3 totals 15 residues. Trimming took 5 bases from V and 5 from J, leaving 18 bases between them. CDR3 protein: CATSSPAGAGTEAFF. CDR3 DNA: TGTGCCACCAGCTCCCCGGCGGGGGCTGGGACTGAAGCTTTCTTT.

V and J are TRBV7-9 and TRBJ2-7; D assignment may be TRBD1 or TRBD2 (5 bases each). CDR3 size: 11 residues. With 11 bases removed from V and 2 bases from J, the gap between germline ends came to 10 bases. CDR1 is SEHNR and CDR2 is FQNEAQ in the germline V gene (reference sequence). CDR3 residues: CASGTAYEQYF. The DNA for the CDR3 is TGTGCCTCCGGGACGGCCTACGAGCAGTACTTC.

The chain is built from TRBV19 and TRBJ2-1; 7 bases match TRBD2. J was trimmed by 4 bases and V by 6 bases; bases with no gene match: 6. CDR1 is LNHDA and CDR2 is SQIVND in the germline V gene (reference sequence). CDR3 length equals 14 residues. The CDR3 region has the DNA TGTGCCAGTAGGTTGGGGGAGGGGTACAATGAGCAGTTCTTC. Encoded protein: CASRLGEGYNEQFF.

The chain recombines TRBV28 with TRBJ1-1; 8 bases fit TRBD1. Looked up from germline, CDR1 is MDHEN and CDR2 is SYDVKM. With 8 bases clipped from V and 1 base from J, the junction kept 9 bases outside the gene matches. This CDR3 has 15 residues. CDR3 in DNA: TGTGCCAGCTTCCCGTTGGGACAGGCGAACACTGAAGCTTTCTTT. Translated, it gives CASFPLGQANTEAFF. Drawing the rest from reference TRBV28 and TRBJ1-1, the complete variable domain is DVKVTQSSRYLVKRTGEKVFLECVQDMDHENMFWYRQDPGLGLRLIYFSYDVKMKEKGDIPEGYSVSREKKERFSLILESASTNQTSMYLCASFPLGQANTEAFFGQGTRLTVV.

The chain uses TRBV28 and TRBJ1-1; D remains ambiguous. The CDR3 runs to 9 residues. The V gene lost 7 bases and the J gene lost 11 bases, with 8 bases spanning the gap. Germline loops: CDR1 MDHEN, CDR2 SYDVKM. The CDR3 region is CASTVRAFF. The CDR3 coding sequence is TGTGCCAGCACCGTTCGGGCTTTCTTT.

This chain links TRBV28 with TRBJ2-1; unclear D gene. Germline CDR1 and CDR2: MDHEN and SYDVKM. The CDR3 totals 15 residues. Trimming left V 3 bases short and J 1 base short, with 10 bases between. Here the CDR3 reads CASSFGGPSYNEQFF. The CDR3 nucleotides are TGTGCCAGCAGTTTCGGCGGTCCTTCCTACAATGAGCAGTTCTTC.

This clone was seen only a few times. The rearrangement uses TRBV19 and TRBJ1-5, with a possible D match to TRBD1 (5 bases). The V gene lost 5 bases and the J gene lost 3 bases, with 14 bases spanning the gap. CDR3 size: 15 residues. CDR1 LNHDA and CDR2 SQIVND come from the germline V gene (reference sequence). The CDR3 loop reads CASSAWDGPNQPQHF. The DNA for the CDR3 is TGTGCCAGTAGTGCCTGGGACGGGCCCAATCAGCCCCAGCATTTT.

The chain uses TRBV27 and TRBJ2-3; perhaps D is TRBD1 or TRBD2 (5 bases each). Germline V gives CDR1 MNHEY, CDR2 SMNVEV (reference sequence). The CDR3 has 15 amino acids. Trimming cost V 8 bases and J 4 bases, with 19 bases left between them. Here the CDR3 reads CASGPQGPGADTQYF. The CDR3 DNA follows: TGTGCCAGCGGACCCCAGGGACCTGGGGCAGATACGCAGTATTTT.

This CDR3 is CASSSQPQGAVTDTQYF. As DNA, the CDR3 is TGTGCCAGCAGCTCCCAACCCCAGGGGGCGGTCACAGATACGCAGTATTTT. This rearrangement joins TRBV13 to TRBJ2-3, with TRBD1 identical over 8 bases. This CDR3 spans 17 amino acids. Germline V gene sequence: CDR1 PRHDT, CDR2 FYEKMQ (reference sequence). The V and J ends lost 4 bases and 2 bases, in that order; junction bases with no gene match: 11.

This clone was counted a single time. V and J are TRBV25-1 and TRBJ1-1, with 8 bases that match TRBD1. With V trimmed by 8 bases and J by 1 base, 6 bases remained unmatched. CDR3 length: 14 amino acids. Germline assignment: CDR1 MGHDK and CDR2 SYGVNS. The CDR3 bases are TGTGCCAGCCTGGGGACAGGCCCGAACACTGAAGCTTTCTTT. This sequence encodes CASLGTGPNTEAFF.

The chain has TRBV7-2 and TRBJ1-3; D call uncertain. V lost 1 base and J lost 4, with 8 bases in between. The CDR3 length is 14 residues. From germline, CDR1 is SGHTA and CDR2 FQGNSA. This chain's CDR3 is CASSLGSSGNTIYF. CDR3 DNA sequence: TGTGCCAGCAGCTTAGGATCCTCCGGAAACACCATATATTTT.

The rearrangement joins TRBV28 to TRBJ2-7, with D possibly being TRBD1 or TRBD2 (5 bases each). CDR1 MDHEN and CDR2 SYDVKM come from the germline V gene. V was trimmed by 8 bases and J by 0 bases, leaving 23 bases between them. There are 17 residues in the CDR3. The CDR3 bases are TGTGCCAGCGGAGGCTTAAACCGGGACCAGAGCTCCTACGAGCAGTACTTC. It encodes CASGGLNRDQSSYEQYF.

The V and J genes are TRBV7-9 and TRBJ2-5; D tentatively fits TRBD1 or TRBD2 (5 bases each). This CDR3 region has 13 residues. Germline V gene lookup returns CDR1 SEHNR and CDR2 FQNEAQ (reference sequence). Trimming stripped 1 base from V and 11 bases from J, with 14 bases between. This CDR3 reads CASSLEQRGEQYF. CDR3 nucleotides: TGTGCCAGCAGCTTAGAACAGAGGGGAGAGCAGTACTTC.

V usage is TRBV9 and J usage is TRBJ2-1; a weak D match, TRBD1 (6 bases). The CDR3 is 11 amino acids. The V gene lost 5 bases and the J gene lost 8 bases, with 8 bases spanning the gap. The germline V gene has CDR1 SGDLS and CDR2 YYNGEE. DNA of the CDR3: TGTGCCAGCAGGGGGGCTGATGAGCAGTTCTTC. Amino acids: CASRGADEQFF.

This chain connects TRBV29-1 to TRBJ2-3; no firm D call. Germline V gene lookup returns CDR1 SQVTM and CDR2 ANQGSEA. V shed 1 base and J shed 0 bases, with 8 bases lying between them. CDR3 length: 14 amino acids. CDR3 sequence reads: CSVEGWASTDTQYF. CDR3 DNA sequence: TGCAGCGTTGAAGGGTGGGCTAGCACAGATACGCAGTATTTT.

This chain joins TRBV9 and TRBJ2-7, with D tentatively TRBD1 (6 bases). Germline CDR1 reads SGDLS; CDR2 reads YYNGEE. V lost 3 bases and J 3 bases, leaving 10 bases between the germline ends. There are 13 residues in the CDR3. DNA of the CDR3: TGTGCCAGCAGCGGCAGGGGCGACTACGAGCAGTACTTC. The encoded protein is CASSGRGDYEQYF.

CDR3 residues: CASSQSGTPYTGELFF. CDR3 DNA sequence: TGTGCCAGCAGCCAATCCGGGACACCTTACACCGGGGAGCTGTTTTTT. The chain recombines TRBV5-6 with TRBJ2-2, with D possibly TRBD1 on 6 matching bases. Germline loops: CDR1 SGHDT, CDR2 YYEEEE. Trimming shortened V by 4 bases and J by 3 bases, and 16 bases separated the two germline ends. CDR3 length: 16 residues.

V is TRBV9 and J is TRBJ2-2; weak D call: TRBD2 (5 bases). Trimming took off 4 bases at V and 4 bases at J, with 14 bases between the two ends. Germline CDR1 is SGDLS and CDR2 is YYNGEE. The CDR3 is 15 residues long. The CDR3 DNA is TGTGCCAGCAGCCTCGGAGCACGGGGCACCGGGGAGCTGTTTTTT. Translated, it gives CASSLGARGTGELFF. Complete variable domain (other parts from reference TRBV9 and TRBJ2-2): DSGVTQTPKHLITATGQRVTLRCSPRSGDLSVYWYQQSLDQGLQFLIQYYNGEERAKGNILERFSAQQFPDLHSELNLSSLELGDSALYFCASSLGARGTGELFFGEGSRLTVL.

This clone has just one count. The J gene is TRBJ1-1, the V gene TRBV13; D unresolved. The CDR3 sequence is 14 residues long. CDR1 is PRHDT, CDR2 FYEKMQ, per germline (reference sequence). The V end lost 3 bases, the J end lost 0 bases, and 8 bases lay between the germline ends. The CDR3 is CASSFSDLNTEAFF. Here the CDR3 DNA reads TGTGCCAGCAGCTTCTCGGACTTGAACACTGAAGCTTTCTTT.

This clone has only a few counts. The chain employs TRBV4-3 and TRBJ1-6; possibly TRBD1 for D (5 bases). CDR3 length: 17 residues. Trimming shortened V by 4 bases and J by 4 bases, and 17 bases separated the two germline ends. CDR1 and CDR2 from the germline V gene are LGHNA and YSLEER. CDR3 sequence: CASSRGTDTSYNSPLHF. The CDR3 nucleotides are TGCGCCAGCAGCCGCGGGACGGACACCTCTTATAATTCACCCCTCCACTTT.

This clone appeared once. V usage is TRBV27 and J usage is TRBJ2-3, with D tentatively TRBD2 (6 bases). V shed 5 bases and J shed 1 base, with 16 bases lying between them. CDR1 is MNHEY and CDR2 is SMNVEV in the germline V gene (reference sequence). The CDR3 runs to 16 residues. The CDR3 DNA is TGTGCCAGCAGTCTCGGCGGGGCGACTGGCACAGATACGCAGTATTTT. Translated, it gives CASSLGGATGTDTQYF.

The CDR3 region is CASSYMDEQFF. CDR3 sequence (DNA): TGTGCCAGCAGTTACATGGATGAGCAGTTCTTC. The chain links TRBV6-5 to TRBJ2-1; D is unresolved. Trimming cost V 2 bases and J 8 bases, with 4 bases left between them. The CDR3 consists of 11 residues. Germline CDR1 MNHEY, CDR2 SVGAGI.

The V call is TRBV5-1, the J call TRBJ2-1; TRBD2 matches at 10 bases. CDR1 is SGHRS and CDR2 is YFSETQ in the germline V gene. Trimming cost V 4 bases and J 3 bases; bases outside gene matches: 10. CDR3 length: 17 amino acids. The CDR3: CASSLLGGLADYNEQFF. Written as DNA, the CDR3 is TGCGCCAGCAGCCTCTTAGGTGGACTAGCGGACTACAATGAGCAGTTCTTC.

The chain recombines TRBV7-9 with TRBJ2-1, with a weak D call TRBD2 (5 bases). With 4 bases removed from V and 9 bases from J, the gap between germline ends came to 16 bases. This CDR3 region has 14 residues. Germline CDR1 SEHNR, CDR2 FQNEAQ (reference sequence). The CDR3 here is CASSSRAGGGEQFF. As DNA, the CDR3 is TGTGCCAGCAGCTCAAGAGCCGGAGGTGGTGAGCAGTTCTTC.

The V and J genes are TRBV4-1 and TRBJ1-2, with D unclear. This CDR3 has 15 amino acids. Deletions cut 0 bases from V and 0 bases from J, with 8 bases between. Germline CDR1 MGHRA, CDR2 YSYEKL. The CDR3 bases are TGCGCCAGCAGCCAAGATCCGGGGTCTAACTATGGCTACACCTTC. As protein: CASSQDPGSNYGYTF.

This clone was counted a single time. The gene calls are TRBV16 and TRBJ1-3, with TRBD1 identical over 9 bases. Germline trimming cut 0 bases from V and 2 bases from J; bases unmatched to any gene: 8. From germline, CDR1 is KGHSY and CDR2 FQNENV. The CDR3 runs 18 residues. DNA of the CDR3: TGTGCCAGCAGCCAATCTCACAGGGGGCGCGATGCTGGAAACACCATATATTTT. Its protein product is CASSQSHRGRDAGNTIYF.

The chain's CDR3 is CASSTVMYQETQYF. The CDR3 coding sequence is TGTGCCAGCAGTACAGTCATGTACCAAGAGACCCAGTACTTC. The rearrangement links TRBV28 to TRBJ2-5, with D unresolved. Germline assignment: CDR1 MDHEN and CDR2 SYDVKM. V lost 5 bases, J lost 0 bases, and 10 bases lay in between. This CDR3 is 14 amino acids long. The full variable domain, rest sourced from reference TRBV28 and TRBJ2-5, is DVKVTQSSRYLVKRTGEKVFLECVQDMDHENMFWYRQDPGLGLRLIYFSYDVKMKEKGDIPEGYSVSREKKERFSLILESASTNQTSMYLCASSTVMYQETQYFGPGTRLLVL.

The chain joins TRBV18 to TRBJ2-7; 9 bases map to TRBD1. The CDR3 length is 15 residues. Germline loops: CDR1 KGHSH, CDR2 LQKENI. J lost 6 bases, V lost 5 bases, and 11 bases had no gene match. CDR3 sequence: CASSNLDRGGREQYF. The CDR3 bases are TGTGCCAGCTCAAACCTCGACAGGGGGGGCCGCGAGCAGTACTTC.